Listed below are T cell receptor beta chains from one sample, sequenced in a study of blood T cell repertoires in COVID-19. The protocol was immunoSEQ multiplex PCR, while the TCRdb copy is restricted to in-frame clones and leaves out a portion. This table holds roughly 160,000 clones, over 70% found once. What was sequenced was PBMCs or T cells enriched from blood (not recorded which). The origin of the receptors is a woman in her thirties or forties with acute COVID-19. The conserved cysteine and the conserved F or W are not part of the CDR3 here.

cdr3_aa	v_call	j_call
ASSESAGLPYGYT	TRBV25-1	TRBJ1-2
ASSLDRGRETQY	TRBV6-6	TRBJ2-5
ASKFGTSGIYEQY	TRBV19	TRBJ2-7
ASSFGTGDFRELF	TRBV11-2	TRBJ2-2
ASSYSGSSYEQY	TRBV5-1	TRBJ2-7
ASSELAGVRSEQF	TRBV6-1	TRBJ2-1
AISESGGRSGTGELF	TRBV10-3	TRBJ2-2
AWSTRGRGYGYT	TRBV30	TRBJ1-2
ASSLRQANTGELF	TRBV19	TRBJ2-2
ASSPMTGSNEKLF	TRBV19	TRBJ1-4
ASSLVGDQPQH	TRBV7-2	TRBJ1-5
ASSGPRGETQY	TRBV2	TRBJ2-5
ASNPGTGVGELF	TRBV2	TRBJ2-2
AWSGLGGLGETQY	TRBV30	TRBJ2-5
ASSDRGASDQPQH	TRBV6-1	TRBJ1-5
ASGQNTGELF	TRBV12-5	TRBJ2-2
AWSVRAGTEAF	TRBV30	TRBJ1-1
ASKAGSYEQY	TRBV6-5	TRBJ2-7
ASSLSSGFTDTQY	TRBV9	TRBJ2-3
AWGYRGVTNYGYT	TRBV30	TRBJ1-2
ASSMTGEVHEQF	TRBV25-1	TRBJ2-1
AWSRENIQY	TRBV30	TRBJ2-4
ASSQSGIGDEQF	TRBV7-6	TRBJ2-1
SASGGTSNQPQH	TRBV20-1	TRBJ1-5
ASSESGGRGGHEQF	TRBV10-1	TRBJ2-1
ASSPSRGGRGTQY	TRBV7-9	TRBJ2-5
ASSLGQMVRETQY	TRBV11-3	TRBJ2-5
ASRPGGQNIQY	TRBV21-1	TRBJ2-4
ASSYLPGVGYAEQF	TRBV6-6	TRBJ2-1
ASSQDSGSYNEQF	TRBV3-1/TRBV3-2	TRBJ2-1
ASSQTGQDNYGYT	TRBV3-1/TRBV3-2	TRBJ1-2
ASSFAGNTGELF	TRBV5-1	TRBJ2-2
ASSLHDSGGREAF	TRBV11-2	TRBJ1-1
ASSFPLAANEQF	TRBV5-1	TRBJ2-1
ASSFSGRGIVEQY	TRBV13	TRBJ2-7
ASSLDATGLLGYT	TRBV11-2	TRBJ1-2
ASTSRGLARTPSTDTQY	TRBV11-3	TRBJ2-3
ASSLEGQGANEKLF	TRBV4-1	TRBJ1-4
ATSDPGLAVENEQF	TRBV24-1	TRBJ2-1
ASRLDRGSNQPQH	TRBV28	TRBJ1-5
ASSAGTSGYNEQF	TRBV5-6	TRBJ2-1
ASSARGDGYT	TRBV5-1	TRBJ1-2
ASMLAGGPSPYNEQF	TRBV11-2	TRBJ2-1
ASRDRVAEAF	TRBV19	TRBJ1-1
ASSLGAAGVMDEQF	TRBV5-1	TRBJ2-1
ASSQDLTAYGYT	TRBV3-1/TRBV3-2	TRBJ1-2
AWRLDTEIMNTEAF	TRBV30	TRBJ1-1
ASSQESRGTEAF	TRBV4-2	TRBJ1-1
SASIAKAYNEQF	TRBV20-1	TRBJ2-1
ASSQGLVNIYEQY	TRBV4-1	TRBJ2-7